This is a list of T cell receptor beta chains from one sample in a study of blood T cell repertoires in COVID-19. Method: immunoSEQ multiplex PCR; TCRdb's copy keeps in-frame clones and lacks some. The sample includes approximately 50,000 clones, roughly 85% seen only once; the top ten take roughly 2.9%. Input material: peripheral blood. Receptor source: a woman of 80 years or more with acute or convalescent COVID-19. Both conserved end residues are trimmed from each CDR3. The D gene is left open where the match is weak.

length: 11
V: TRBV5-1
D: NA
J: TRBJ1-4
CDR3: ASSGGDNEKLF

length: 12
V: TRBV3-1/TRBV3-2
D: NA
J: TRBJ1-2
CDR3: ASSQDLGSYGYT

length: 12
V: TRBV6-5
D: NA
J: TRBJ1-5
CDR3: ASRRLSELEPQH

length: 12
V: TRBV21-1
D: NA
J: TRBJ2-7
CDR3: ASSFRDRVYEQY

length: 13
V: TRBV6-5
D: TRBD1
J: TRBJ1-5
CDR3: ASSYGATGYQPQH

length: 12
V: TRBV6-5
D: NA
J: TRBJ1-2
CDR3: ASSYRWGHYGYT

length: 14
V: TRBV7-2
D: TRBD1
J: TRBJ1-4
CDR3: ASSLETGYANEKLF

length: 12
V: TRBV6-5
D: TRBD1
J: TRBJ1-1
CDR3: ASRQPGGDTEAF

length: 13
V: TRBV3-1/TRBV3-2
D: NA
J: TRBJ2-6
CDR3: ASSFPLSGANVLT

length: 11
V: TRBV7-9
D: NA
J: TRBJ1-2
CDR3: ASSLGQNYGYT

length: 12
V: TRBV7-9
D: NA
J: TRBJ1-1
CDR3: ASSLAALNTEAF

length: 13
V: TRBV6-1
D: TRBD1
J: TRBJ1-4
CDR3: ASSSYGTGYEKLF

length: 12
V: TRBV7-9
D: TRBD1
J: TRBJ2-7
CDR3: ASSYSTGEYEQY